This TCR beta chain comes out of a study of shared clonotypes between healthy human individuals. Assay used: immunoSEQ multiplex PCR; TCRdb lists only in-frame clones, some missing. The sample carries approximately 240,000 clones, over 50% recorded once. V gave up 4 bases and J gave up 9 bases; unmatched junction bases: 5. This CDR3 contains 12 residues. Germline V lookup: CDR1 SGHRS, CDR2 YFSETQ. In this sample, this clone turned up a few times. Sample: memory CD4+ T cells sorted from blood. Subset: CD45RA-negative fraction. This sequence joins TRBV5-1 and TRBJ1-2; 8 bases map to TRBD1. This receptor was identified in a young man in good health. CDR3 nucleotides: TGCGCCAGCAGCACCGGACAGGGCAGCTACACCTTC. This translates into CASSTGQGSYTF.